This TCR beta chain was recovered during a study of OX40 agonist ivuxolimab in advanced cancers. Looking at the study overall: Patients' therapy was ivuxolimab, an antibody that acts as an agonist of OX40 (CD134). A diagnosis of hepatocellular carcinoma, melanoma, renal cell or head and neck cancer was present in dose-escalation patients. Mean age approximately 66 years, range about 23 to 79; 82.7% male. Findings and caveats of the study: Which antigen the expanded peripheral T cells recognized is unknown.

Germline CDR1 and CDR2: KGHSH and LQKENI. The CDR3 contains 15 residues. V was shortened by 2 bases and J by 4 bases, with 14 bases between the two germline ends. For this clone: The antigen is not known.

Libraries were prepared by immunoSEQ multiplex PCR; TCRdb keeps only in-frame clonotypes and omits some of them. The top ten hold approximately 0.5% of the sample, which has 90,000 to 100,000 clones, approximately 90% seen once. The clonotype originates from an adult with an advanced solid tumor such as melanoma, head and neck, liver or kidney cancer. The material sequenced was CD4+ or CD8+ T cells sorted from blood, taken in a trial of the OX40 agonist ivuxolimab. This sequence joins TRBV18 and TRBJ1-1; no reliable D call. This chain's CDR3 is CASSPAEGLFTEAFF. The CDR3 DNA is TGTGCCAGCTCACCAGCCGAGGGATTGTTCACTGAAGCTTTCTTT.